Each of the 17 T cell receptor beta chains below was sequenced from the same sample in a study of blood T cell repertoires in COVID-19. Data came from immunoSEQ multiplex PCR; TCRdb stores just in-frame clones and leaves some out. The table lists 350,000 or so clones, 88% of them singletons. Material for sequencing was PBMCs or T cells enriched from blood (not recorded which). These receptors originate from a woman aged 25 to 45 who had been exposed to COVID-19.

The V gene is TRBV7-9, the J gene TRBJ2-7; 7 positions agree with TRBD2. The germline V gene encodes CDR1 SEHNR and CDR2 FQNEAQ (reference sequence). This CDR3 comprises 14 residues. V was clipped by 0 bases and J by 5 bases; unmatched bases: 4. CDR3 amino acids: CASSLAGTTHEQYF. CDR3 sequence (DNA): TGTGCCAGCAGCTTAGCCGGGACTACCCACGAGCAGTACTTC.

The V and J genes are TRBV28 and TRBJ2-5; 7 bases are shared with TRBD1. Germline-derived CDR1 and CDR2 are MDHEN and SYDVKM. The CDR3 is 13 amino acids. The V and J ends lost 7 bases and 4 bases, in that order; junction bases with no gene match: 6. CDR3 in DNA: TGTGCCAGCAACCTAGGGGGCGTAGAGACCCAGTACTTC. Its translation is CASNLGGVETQYF.

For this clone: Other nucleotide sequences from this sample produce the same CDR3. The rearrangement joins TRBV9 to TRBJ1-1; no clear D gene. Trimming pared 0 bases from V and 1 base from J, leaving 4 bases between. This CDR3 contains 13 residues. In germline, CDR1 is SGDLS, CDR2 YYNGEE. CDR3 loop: CASSVAGNTEAFF. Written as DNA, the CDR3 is TGTGCCAGCAGCGTAGCAGGGAACACTGAAGCTTTCTTT.

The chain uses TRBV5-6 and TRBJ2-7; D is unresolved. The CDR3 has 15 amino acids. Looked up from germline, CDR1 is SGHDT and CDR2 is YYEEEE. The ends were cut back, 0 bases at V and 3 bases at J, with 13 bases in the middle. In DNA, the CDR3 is TGTGCCAGCAGCTTGGAGGCAGGCTCGAGCTACGAGCAGTACTTC. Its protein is CASSLEAGSSYEQYF.

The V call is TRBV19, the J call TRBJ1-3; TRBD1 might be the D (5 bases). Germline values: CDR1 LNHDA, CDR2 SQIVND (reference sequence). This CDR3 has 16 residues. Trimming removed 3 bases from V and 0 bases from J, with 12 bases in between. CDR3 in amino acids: CASSMMGLDSGNTIYF. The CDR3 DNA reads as TGTGCCAGTAGTATGATGGGACTCGACTCTGGAAACACCATATATTTT.

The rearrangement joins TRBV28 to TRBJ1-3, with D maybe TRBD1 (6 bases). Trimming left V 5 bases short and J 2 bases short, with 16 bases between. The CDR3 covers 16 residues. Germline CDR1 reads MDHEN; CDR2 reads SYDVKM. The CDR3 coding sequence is TGTGCCAGCAGTACCCGAGGACAGTGGACTGGAAACACCATATATTTT. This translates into CASSTRGQWTGNTIYF.

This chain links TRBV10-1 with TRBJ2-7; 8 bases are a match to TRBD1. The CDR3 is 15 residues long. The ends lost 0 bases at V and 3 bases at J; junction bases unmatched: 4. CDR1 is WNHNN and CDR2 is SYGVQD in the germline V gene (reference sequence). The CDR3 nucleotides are TGCGCCAGCAGTGAGTCGGGTACAGGGGGCTACGAGCAGTACTTC. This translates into CASSESGTGGYEQYF.

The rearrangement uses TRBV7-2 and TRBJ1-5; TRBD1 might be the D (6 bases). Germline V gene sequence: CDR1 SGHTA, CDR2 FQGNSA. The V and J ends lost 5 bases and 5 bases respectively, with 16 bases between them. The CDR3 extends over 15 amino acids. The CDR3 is CASSKSGTQDQPQHF. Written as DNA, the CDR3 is TGTGCCAGCAGCAAATCGGGGACACAAGATCAGCCCCAGCATTTT. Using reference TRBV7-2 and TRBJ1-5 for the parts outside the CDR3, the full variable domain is GAGVSQSPSNKVTEKGKDVELRCDPISGHTALYWYRQSLGQGLEFLIYFQGNSAPDKSGLPSDRFSAERTGGSVSTLTIQRTQQEDSAVYLCASSKSGTQDQPQHFGDGTRLSIL.

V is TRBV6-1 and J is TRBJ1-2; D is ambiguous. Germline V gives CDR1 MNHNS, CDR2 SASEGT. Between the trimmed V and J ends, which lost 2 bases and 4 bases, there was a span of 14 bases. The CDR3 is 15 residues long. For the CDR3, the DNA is TGTGCCAGCAGTGAACCGCAGCGCTCTTTCTATGGCTACACCTTC. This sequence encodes CASSEPQRSFYGYTF.

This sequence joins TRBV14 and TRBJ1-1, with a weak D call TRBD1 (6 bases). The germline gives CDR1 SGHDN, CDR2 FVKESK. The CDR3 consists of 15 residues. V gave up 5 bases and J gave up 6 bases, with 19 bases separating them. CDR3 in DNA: TGTGCCAGCAGCTGGAGCACAGGGACGGGTCCTGAAGCTTTCTTT. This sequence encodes CASSWSTGTGPEAFF. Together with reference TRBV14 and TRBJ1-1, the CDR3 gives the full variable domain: EAGVTQFPSHSVIEKGQTVTLRCDPISGHDNLYWYRRVMGKEIKFLLHFVKESKQDESGMPNNRFLAERTGGTYSTLKVQPAELEDSGVYFCASSWSTGTGPEAFFGQGTRLTVV.

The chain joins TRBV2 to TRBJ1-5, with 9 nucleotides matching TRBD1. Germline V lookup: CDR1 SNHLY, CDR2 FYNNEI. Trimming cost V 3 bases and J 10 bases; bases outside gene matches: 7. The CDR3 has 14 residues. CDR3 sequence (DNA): TGTGCCAGCAGTGAGGACAGGGGCATCAAACCCCAGCATTTT. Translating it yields CASSEDRGIKPQHF.

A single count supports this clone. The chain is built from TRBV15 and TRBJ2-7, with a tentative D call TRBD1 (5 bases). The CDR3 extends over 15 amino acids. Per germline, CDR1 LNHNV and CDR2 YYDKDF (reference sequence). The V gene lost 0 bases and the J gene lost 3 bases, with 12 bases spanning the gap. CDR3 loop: CATSRDGQGYYEQYF. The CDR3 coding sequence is TGTGCCACCAGCAGAGATGGGCAGGGATACTACGAGCAGTACTTC.

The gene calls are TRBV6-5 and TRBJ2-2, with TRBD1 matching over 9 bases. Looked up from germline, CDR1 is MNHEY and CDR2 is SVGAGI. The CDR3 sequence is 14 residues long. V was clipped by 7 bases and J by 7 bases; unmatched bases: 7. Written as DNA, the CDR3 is TGTGCCAGCACCTGGGACAGGGTAATCGGGGAGCTGTTTTTT. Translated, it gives CASTWDRVIGELFF.

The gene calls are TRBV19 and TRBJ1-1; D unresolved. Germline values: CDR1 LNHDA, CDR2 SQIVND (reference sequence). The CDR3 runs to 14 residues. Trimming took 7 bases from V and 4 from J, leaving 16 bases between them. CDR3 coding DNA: TGTGCCAGTAAACCTGTCGGATGGGCCACTGAAGCTTTCTTT. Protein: CASKPVGWATEAFF.

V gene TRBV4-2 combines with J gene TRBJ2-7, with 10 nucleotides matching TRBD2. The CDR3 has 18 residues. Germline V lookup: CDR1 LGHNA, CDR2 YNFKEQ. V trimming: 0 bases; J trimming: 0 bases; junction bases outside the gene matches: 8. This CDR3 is CASSQEPGTSANSYEQYF. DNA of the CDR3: TGTGCCAGCAGCCAAGAACCCGGGACTAGCGCGAACTCCTACGAGCAGTACTTC.

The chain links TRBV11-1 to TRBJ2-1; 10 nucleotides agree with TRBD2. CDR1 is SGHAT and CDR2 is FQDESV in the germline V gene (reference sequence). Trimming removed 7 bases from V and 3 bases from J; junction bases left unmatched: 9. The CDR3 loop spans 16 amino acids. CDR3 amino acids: CASTPLAGSVYNEQFF. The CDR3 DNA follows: TGTGCCAGCACCCCACTAGCGGGATCCGTCTACAATGAGCAGTTCTTC.

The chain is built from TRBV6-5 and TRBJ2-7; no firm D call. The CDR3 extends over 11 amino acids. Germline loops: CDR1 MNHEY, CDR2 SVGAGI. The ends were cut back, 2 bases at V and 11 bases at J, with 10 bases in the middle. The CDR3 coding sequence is TGTGCCAGCAGTTACCGAGAAACCGAGTACTTC. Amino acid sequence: CASSYRETEYF.